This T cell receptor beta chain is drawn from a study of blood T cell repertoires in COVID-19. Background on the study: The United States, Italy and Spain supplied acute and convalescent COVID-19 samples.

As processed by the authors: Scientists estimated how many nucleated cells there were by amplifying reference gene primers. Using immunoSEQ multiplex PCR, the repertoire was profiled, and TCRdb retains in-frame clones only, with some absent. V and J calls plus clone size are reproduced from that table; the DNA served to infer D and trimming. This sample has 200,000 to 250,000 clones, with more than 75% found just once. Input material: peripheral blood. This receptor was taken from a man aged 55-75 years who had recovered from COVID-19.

The DNA of the CDR3 is TGTGCCAGCAGCAACGGTACAGGGTCCTACGAGCAGTACTTC. This translates into CASSNGTGSYEQYF. This chain links TRBV21-1 with TRBJ2-7; the table gives TRBD1 as D, unverified against the DNA. TRBV21-1 is an annotated pseudogene. This CDR3 is built from 14 residues.